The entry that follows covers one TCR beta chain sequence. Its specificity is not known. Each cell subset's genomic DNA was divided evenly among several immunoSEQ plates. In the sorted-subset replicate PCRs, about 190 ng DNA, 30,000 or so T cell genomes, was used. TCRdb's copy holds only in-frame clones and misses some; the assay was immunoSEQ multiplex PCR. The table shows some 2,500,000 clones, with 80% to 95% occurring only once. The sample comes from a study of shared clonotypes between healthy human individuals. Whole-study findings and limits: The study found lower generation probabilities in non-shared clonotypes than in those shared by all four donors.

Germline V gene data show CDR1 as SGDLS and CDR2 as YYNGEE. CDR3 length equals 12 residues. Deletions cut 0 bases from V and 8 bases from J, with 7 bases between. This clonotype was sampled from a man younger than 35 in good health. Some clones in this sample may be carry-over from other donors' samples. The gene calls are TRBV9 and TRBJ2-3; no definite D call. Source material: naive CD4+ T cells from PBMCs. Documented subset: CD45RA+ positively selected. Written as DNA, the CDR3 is TGTGCCAGCAGCGTAGAGGTTGGTACGCAGTATTTT. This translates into CASSVEVGTQYF.